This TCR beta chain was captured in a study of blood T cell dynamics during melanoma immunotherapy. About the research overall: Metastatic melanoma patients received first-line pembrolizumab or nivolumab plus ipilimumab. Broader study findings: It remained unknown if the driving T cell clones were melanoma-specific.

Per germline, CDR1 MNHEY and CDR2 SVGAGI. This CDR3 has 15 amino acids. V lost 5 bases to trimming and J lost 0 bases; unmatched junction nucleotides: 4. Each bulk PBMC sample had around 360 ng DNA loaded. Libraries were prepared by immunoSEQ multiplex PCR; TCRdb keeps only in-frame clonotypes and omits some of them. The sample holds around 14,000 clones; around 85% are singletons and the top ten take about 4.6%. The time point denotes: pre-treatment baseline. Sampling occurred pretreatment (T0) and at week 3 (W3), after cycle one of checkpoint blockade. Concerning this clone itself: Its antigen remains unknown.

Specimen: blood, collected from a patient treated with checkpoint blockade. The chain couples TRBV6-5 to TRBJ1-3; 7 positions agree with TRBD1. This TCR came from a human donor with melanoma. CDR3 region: CASSRQGRSGNTIYF. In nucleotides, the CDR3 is TGTGCCAGCAGTCGACAGGGTCGCTCTGGAAACACCATATATTTT.